This TCR beta chain was retrieved from a study of cytomegalovirus exposure and HLA in healthy donors. Study findings and constraints: Association of a missense DCLRE1C variant with TCR beta V- and J-gene trimming was reported in a later analysis. A later analysis reportedly found fewer N-insertions in an Asian-associated ancestry cluster than the roughly 670-donor mean. Available immune exposure information covered CMV serostatus only. Analysis performed later found roughly 17,000 TCR beta sequences associated with HLA alleles at 0.05 false discovery rate.

The germline V gene encodes CDR1 KGHSH and CDR2 LQKENI. The length of the CDR3 is 15 residues. Remarks on this clone: Its target is not known. At one of its ends the junction is not consistent with the germline gene, which may arise from a read error.

In the PCR, 60 Vbeta and 13 Jbeta primers were used. Sequencing was performed with immunoSEQ multiplex PCR; in TCRdb, only in-frame clones are kept and a portion is missing. This specimen shows tens of thousands of clones; the ten leading clones hold 7.5% to 9%. This clonotype was obtained from a male donor in good health and CMV-seronegative. The source material was PBMCs. This chain links TRBV18 with TRBJ1-1; D is undetermined. CDR3 residues: CASSLSDRGNSEAFF. The CDR3 DNA reads TGTGCCAGCTCACTCTCTGACCGGGGAAACAGTGAAGCTTTCTTT.